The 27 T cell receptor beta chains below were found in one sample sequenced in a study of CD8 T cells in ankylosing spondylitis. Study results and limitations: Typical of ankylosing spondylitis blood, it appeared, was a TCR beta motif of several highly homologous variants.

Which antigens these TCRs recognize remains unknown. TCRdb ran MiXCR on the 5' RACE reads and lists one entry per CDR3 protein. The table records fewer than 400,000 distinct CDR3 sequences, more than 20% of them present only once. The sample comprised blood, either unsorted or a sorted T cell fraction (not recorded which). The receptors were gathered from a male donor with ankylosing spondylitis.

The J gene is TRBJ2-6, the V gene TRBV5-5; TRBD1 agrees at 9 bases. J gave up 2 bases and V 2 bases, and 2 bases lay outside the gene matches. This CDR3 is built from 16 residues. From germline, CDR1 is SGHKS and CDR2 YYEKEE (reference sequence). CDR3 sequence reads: CASSFRQGAGANVLTF. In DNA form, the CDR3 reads TGTGCCAGCAGCTTTAGACAGGGGGCTGGGGCCAACGTCCTGACTTTC.

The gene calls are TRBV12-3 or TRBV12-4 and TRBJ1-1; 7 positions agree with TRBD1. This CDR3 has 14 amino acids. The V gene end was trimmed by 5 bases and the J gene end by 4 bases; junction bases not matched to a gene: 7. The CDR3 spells CASSTGQARTEAFF. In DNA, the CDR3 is TGTGCCAGCAGTACTGGACAGGCGCGCACTGAAGCTTTCTTT.

CDR3 sequence reads: CASSQSMGQLNYGYTF. CDR3 in DNA: TGTGCCAGCAGCCAGAGCATGGGACAGCTAAACTATGGCTACACCTTC. This chain joins TRBV4-2 and TRBJ1-2; 7 positions agree with TRBD1. Germline V lookup: CDR1 LGHNA, CDR2 YNFKEQ. The CDR3 is made up of 16 amino acids. J gave up 2 bases and V 3 bases, and 9 bases lay outside the gene matches.

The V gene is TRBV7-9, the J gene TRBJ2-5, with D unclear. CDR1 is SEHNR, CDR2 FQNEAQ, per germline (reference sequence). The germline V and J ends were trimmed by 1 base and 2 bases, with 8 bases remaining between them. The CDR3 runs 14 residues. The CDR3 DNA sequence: TGTGCCAGCAGCTTAGGGGTTGCTCAAGAGACCCAGTACTTC. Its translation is CASSLGVAQETQYF. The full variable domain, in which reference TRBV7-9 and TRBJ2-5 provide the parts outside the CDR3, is DTGVSQNPRHKITKRGQNVTFRCDPISEHNRLYWYRQTLGQGPEFLTYFQNEAQLEKSRLLSDRFSAERPKGSFSTLEIQRTEQGDSAMYLCASSLGVAQETQYFGPGTRLLVL.

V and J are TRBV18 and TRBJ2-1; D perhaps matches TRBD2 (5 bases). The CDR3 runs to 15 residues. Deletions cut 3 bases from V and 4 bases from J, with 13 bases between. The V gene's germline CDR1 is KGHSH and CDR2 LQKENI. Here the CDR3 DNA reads TGTGCCAGCTCACCGTCCGAGCGGTCATACAATGAGCAGTTCTTC. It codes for CASSPSERSYNEQFF.

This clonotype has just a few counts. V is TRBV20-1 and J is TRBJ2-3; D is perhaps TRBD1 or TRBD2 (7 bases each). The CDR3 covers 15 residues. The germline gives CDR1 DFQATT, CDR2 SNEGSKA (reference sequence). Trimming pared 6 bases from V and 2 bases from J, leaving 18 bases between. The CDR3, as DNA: TGCAGTGCCAGGGGGGGAACCTATACCACAGATACGCAGTATTTT. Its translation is CSARGGTYTTDTQYF.

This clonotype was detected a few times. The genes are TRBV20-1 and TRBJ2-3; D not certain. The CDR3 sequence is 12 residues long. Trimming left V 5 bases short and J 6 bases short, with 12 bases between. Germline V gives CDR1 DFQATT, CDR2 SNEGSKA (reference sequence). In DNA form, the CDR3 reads TGCAGTGCTGGACCCAGTCAGGATACGCAGTATTTT. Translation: CSAGPSQDTQYF.

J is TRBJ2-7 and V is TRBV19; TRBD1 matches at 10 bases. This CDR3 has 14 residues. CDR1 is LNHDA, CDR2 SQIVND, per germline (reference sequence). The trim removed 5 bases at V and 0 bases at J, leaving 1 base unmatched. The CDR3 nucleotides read TGTGCCAGTAGTGGGACAGGGGCCTCCTACGAGCAGTACTTC. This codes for CASSGTGASYEQYF.

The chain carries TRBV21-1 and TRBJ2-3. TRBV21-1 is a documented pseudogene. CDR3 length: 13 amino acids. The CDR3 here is CASSKSSGDTQYF. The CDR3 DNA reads TGTGCCAGCAGCAAGTCTTCTGGGGATACGCAGTATTTT.

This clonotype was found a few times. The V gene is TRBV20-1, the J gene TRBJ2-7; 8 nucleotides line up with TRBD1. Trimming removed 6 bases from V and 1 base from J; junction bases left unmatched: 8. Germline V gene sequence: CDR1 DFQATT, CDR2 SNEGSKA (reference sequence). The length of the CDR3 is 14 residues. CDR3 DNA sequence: TGCAGTGCCGAAGGTGGACAGGGATCCTACGAGCAGTACTTC. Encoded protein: CSAEGGQGSYEQYF.

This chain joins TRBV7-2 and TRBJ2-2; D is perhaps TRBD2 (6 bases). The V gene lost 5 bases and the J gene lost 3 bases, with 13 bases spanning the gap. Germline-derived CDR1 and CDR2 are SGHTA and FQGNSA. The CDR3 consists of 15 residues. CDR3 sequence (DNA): TGTGCCAGCAGCCCAAGGAGCGGGTACACCGGGGAGCTGTTTTTT. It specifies CASSPRSGYTGELFF.

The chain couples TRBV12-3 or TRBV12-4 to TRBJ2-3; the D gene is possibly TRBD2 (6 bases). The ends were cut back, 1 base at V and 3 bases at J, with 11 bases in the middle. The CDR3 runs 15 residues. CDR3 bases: TGTGCCAGCAGTTTAGGGACTACGCGTACAGATACGCAGTATTTT. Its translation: CASSLGTTRTDTQYF.

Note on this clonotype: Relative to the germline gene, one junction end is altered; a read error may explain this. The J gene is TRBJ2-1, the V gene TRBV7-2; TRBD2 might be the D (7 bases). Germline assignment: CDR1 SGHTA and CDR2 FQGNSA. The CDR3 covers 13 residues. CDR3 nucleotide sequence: TGTGCCAGCAGCTTGGGGGGGCTAGCCCAGAGGTTGTTC. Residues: CASSLGGLAQRLF.

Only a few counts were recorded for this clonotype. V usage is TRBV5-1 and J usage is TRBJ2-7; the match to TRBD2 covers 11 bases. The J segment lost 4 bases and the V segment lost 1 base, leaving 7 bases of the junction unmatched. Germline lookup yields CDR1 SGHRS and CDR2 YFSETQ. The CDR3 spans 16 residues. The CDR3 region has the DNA TGCGCCAGCAGCTTGAGACTAGCGGGATCTATTTACGAGCAGTACTTC. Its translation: CASSLRLAGSIYEQYF.

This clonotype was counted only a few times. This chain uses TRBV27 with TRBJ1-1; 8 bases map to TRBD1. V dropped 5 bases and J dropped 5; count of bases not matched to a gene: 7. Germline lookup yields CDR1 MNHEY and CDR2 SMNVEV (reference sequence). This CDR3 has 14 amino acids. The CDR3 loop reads CASSRRTGYTEAFF. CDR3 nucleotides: TGTGCCAGCAGTCGGAGGACAGGGTATACTGAAGCTTTCTTT.

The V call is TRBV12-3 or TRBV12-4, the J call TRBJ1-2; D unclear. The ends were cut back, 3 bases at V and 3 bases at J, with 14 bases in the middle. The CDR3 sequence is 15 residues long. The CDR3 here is CASSLGQAAYYGYTF. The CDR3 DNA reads TGTGCCAGCAGTTTGGGTCAGGCAGCATACTATGGCTACACCTTC.

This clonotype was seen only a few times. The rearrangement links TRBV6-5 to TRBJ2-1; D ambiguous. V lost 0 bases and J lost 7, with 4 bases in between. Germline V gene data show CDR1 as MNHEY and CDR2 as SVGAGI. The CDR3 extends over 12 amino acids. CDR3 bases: TGTGCCAGCAGTTACTCCCGGAATGAGCAGTTCTTC. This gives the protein CASSYSRNEQFF.

CDR3 in amino acids: CASSLDRLADTQYF. CDR3 nucleotide sequence: TGTGCCAGCAGCCTAGACAGGTTGGCAGATACGCAGTATTTT. This chain connects TRBV5-5 to TRBJ2-3, with a possible D match to TRBD1 (6 bases). Between the trimmed V and J ends, which lost 4 bases and 4 bases, there was a span of 13 bases. From germline, CDR1 is SGHKS and CDR2 YYEKEE (reference sequence). The CDR3 length is 14 residues.

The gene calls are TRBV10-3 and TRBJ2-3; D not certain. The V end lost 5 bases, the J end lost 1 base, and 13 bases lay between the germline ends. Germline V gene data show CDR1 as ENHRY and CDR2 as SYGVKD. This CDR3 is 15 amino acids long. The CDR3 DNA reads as TGTGCCATCAGTACCCCATGGAGAGGCACAGATACGCAGTATTTT. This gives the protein CAISTPWRGTDTQYF.

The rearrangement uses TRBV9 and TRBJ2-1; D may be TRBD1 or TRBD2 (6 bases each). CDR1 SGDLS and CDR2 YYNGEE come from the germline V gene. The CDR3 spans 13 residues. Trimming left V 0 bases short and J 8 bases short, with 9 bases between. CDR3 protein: CASSVDRGDEQFF. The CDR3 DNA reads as TGTGCCAGCAGCGTAGATAGGGGGGATGAGCAGTTCTTC.

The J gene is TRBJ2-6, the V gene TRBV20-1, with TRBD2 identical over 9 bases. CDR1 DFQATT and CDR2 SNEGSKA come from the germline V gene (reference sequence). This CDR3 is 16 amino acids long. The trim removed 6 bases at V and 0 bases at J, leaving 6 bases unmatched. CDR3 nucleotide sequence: TGCAGTGCGGGAGGCGGGAGGGCCTCTGGGGCCAACGTCCTGACTTTC. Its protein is CSAGGGRASGANVLTF.

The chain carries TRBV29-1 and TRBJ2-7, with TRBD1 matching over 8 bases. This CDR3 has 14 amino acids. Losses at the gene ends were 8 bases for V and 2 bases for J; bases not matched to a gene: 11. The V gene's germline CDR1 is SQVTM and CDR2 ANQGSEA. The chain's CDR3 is CSTRTGTGTYEQYF. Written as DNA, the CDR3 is TGCAGCACCCGGACCGGGACAGGAACCTACGAGCAGTACTTC.

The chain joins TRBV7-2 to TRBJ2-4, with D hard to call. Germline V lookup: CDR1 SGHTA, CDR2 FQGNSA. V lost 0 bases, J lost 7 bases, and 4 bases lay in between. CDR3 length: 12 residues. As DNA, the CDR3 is TGTGCCAGCAGCTTAGCAGCGAACATTCAGTACTTC. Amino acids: CASSLAANIQYF.

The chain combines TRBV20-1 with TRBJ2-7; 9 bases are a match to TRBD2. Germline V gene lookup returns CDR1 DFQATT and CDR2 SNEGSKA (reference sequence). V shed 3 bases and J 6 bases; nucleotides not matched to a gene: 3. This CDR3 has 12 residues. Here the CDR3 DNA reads TGCAGTGCTAGGGCGGGAGGGTCCGAGCAGTACTTC. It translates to CSARAGGSEQYF.

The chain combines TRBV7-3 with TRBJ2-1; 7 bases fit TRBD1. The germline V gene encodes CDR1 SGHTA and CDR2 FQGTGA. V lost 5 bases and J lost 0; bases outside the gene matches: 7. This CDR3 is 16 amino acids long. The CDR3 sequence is CASSRDSSSSYNEQFF. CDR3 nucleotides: TGTGCCAGCAGCCGGGACAGTTCTAGCTCCTACAATGAGCAGTTCTTC.

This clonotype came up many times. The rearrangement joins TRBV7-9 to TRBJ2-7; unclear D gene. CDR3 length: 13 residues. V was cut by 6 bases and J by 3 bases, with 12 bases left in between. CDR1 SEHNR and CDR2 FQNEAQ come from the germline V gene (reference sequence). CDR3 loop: CASSARDFYEQYF. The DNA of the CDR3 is TGTGCCAGCAGTGCAAGAGATTTCTACGAGCAGTACTTC.

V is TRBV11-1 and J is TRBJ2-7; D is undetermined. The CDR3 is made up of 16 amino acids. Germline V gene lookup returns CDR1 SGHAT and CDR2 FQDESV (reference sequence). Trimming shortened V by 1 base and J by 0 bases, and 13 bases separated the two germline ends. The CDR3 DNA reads TGTGCCAGCAGCTTAGGAGTCCTCGCCTACTCCTACGAGCAGTACTTC. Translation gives CASSLGVLAYSYEQYF. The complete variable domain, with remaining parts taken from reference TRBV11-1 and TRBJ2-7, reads EAEVAQSPRYKITEKSQAVAFWCDPISGHATLYWYRQILGQGPELLVQFQDESVVDDSQLPKDRFSAERLKGVDSTLKIQPAELGDSAMYLCASSLGVLAYSYEQYFGPGTRLTVT.